One sample yielded the 20 T cell receptor beta chains listed below, sequenced in a study of T cell changes during pregnancy in multiple sclerosis. Only in-frame clones appear in the TCRdb table, and some are missing; sequencing was by immunoSEQ multiplex PCR. The data hold about 57,000 clones, with around 93% observed a single time. The sample was peripheral blood, taken after pregnancy. Receptor source: a female donor in good health, enrolled as a control in a pregnancy study.

V usage is TRBV28 and J usage is TRBJ2-1; D unclear. This CDR3 is 14 amino acids long. Germline CDR1 reads MDHEN; CDR2 reads SYDVKM. Trimming pared 0 bases from V and 2 bases from J, leaving 5 bases between. Here the CDR3 DNA reads TGTGCCAGCAGTTTATGGCGAACCTACAATGAGCAGTTCTTC. This sequence encodes CASSLWRTYNEQFF.

The J gene is TRBJ1-5, the V gene TRBV7-2; D remains ambiguous. CDR3 length: 13 amino acids. V lost 0 bases and J lost 7, with 7 bases in between. Germline V gives CDR1 SGHTA, CDR2 FQGNSA. The CDR3 region is CASSLASSQPQHF. CDR3 DNA: TGTGCCAGCAGCTTAGCGAGCTCGCAGCCCCAGCATTTT.

The rearrangement uses TRBV7-2 and TRBJ2-7; no clear D gene. Germline V gene lookup returns CDR1 SGHTA and CDR2 FQGNSA. V lost 2 bases to trimming and J lost 6 bases, with 5 bases between them. The CDR3 length is 11 residues. CDR3 loop: CASSLLSEQYF. The DNA for the CDR3 is TGTGCCAGCAGCTTACTTTCCGAGCAGTACTTC.

This chain joins TRBV7-2 and TRBJ2-1, with a weak D call TRBD2 (5 bases). CDR1 is SGHTA, CDR2 FQGNSA, per germline. The CDR3 contains 15 residues. Trimming stripped 3 bases from V and 3 bases from J, with 12 bases between. CDR3 bases: TGTGCCAGCAGCTTTGCAGCGGTTAGCTACAATGAGCAGTTCTTC. It is translated as CASSFAAVSYNEQFF.

The chain carries TRBV7-3 and TRBJ2-6, with TRBD2 as a possible D gene (6 bases). CDR1 and CDR2 from the germline V gene are SGHTA and FQGTGA. V was cut by 6 bases and J by 0 bases, with 12 bases left in between. The CDR3 is 16 residues long. Here the CDR3 reads CASRRDGTSGANVLTF. The DNA of the CDR3 is TGTGCCAGCAGGCGGGACGGAACCTCTGGGGCCAACGTCCTGACTTTC.

The rearrangement links TRBV5-6 to TRBJ1-2; TRBD1 matches 7 bases. J gave up 2 bases and V 4 bases, and 5 bases lay outside the gene matches. This CDR3 region has 14 residues. In germline, CDR1 is SGHDT, CDR2 YYEEEE. In DNA, the CDR3 is TGTGCCAGCAGCGGGGACAGCAGAAACTATGGCTACACCTTC. It encodes CASSGDSRNYGYTF.

The rearrangement uses TRBV9 and TRBJ1-3; TRBD1 matches 8 bases. The CDR3 length is 19 residues. Germline-derived CDR1 and CDR2 are SGDLS and YYNGEE. J was trimmed by 0 bases and V by 4 bases; bases with no gene match: 15. CDR3 sequence: CASSPGTGGRLGSGNTIYF. Written as DNA, the CDR3 is TGTGCCAGCAGCCCCGGGACAGGCGGTCGCCTCGGCTCTGGAAACACCATATATTTT. Combining the CDR3 with reference TRBV9 and TRBJ1-3 gives the whole variable domain DSGVTQTPKHLITATGQRVTLRCSPRSGDLSVYWYQQSLDQGLQFLIQYYNGEERAKGNILERFSAQQFPDLHSELNLSSLELGDSALYFCASSPGTGGRLGSGNTIYFGEGSWLTVV.

The chain is built from TRBV27 and TRBJ1-2; a weak D match, TRBD1 (6 bases). Trimming took off 2 bases at V and 6 bases at J, with 10 bases between the two ends. In germline, CDR1 is MNHEY, CDR2 SMNVEV (reference sequence). CDR3 length: 13 residues. The chain's CDR3 is CASSLTGQNGYTF. CDR3 sequence (DNA): TGTGCCAGCAGTTTAACAGGGCAGAATGGCTACACCTTC.

The chain employs TRBV28 and TRBJ1-5, with D possibly matching TRBD1 (5 bases). The CDR3 consists of 15 residues. With 6 bases removed from V and 2 bases from J, the gap between germline ends came to 14 bases. The V gene's germline CDR1 is MDHEN and CDR2 SYDVKM. In DNA, the CDR3 is TGTGCCAGCAGGACGCGGGGACCGGGCAATCAGCCCCAGCATTTT. Translated, it gives CASRTRGPGNQPQHF.

This sequence joins TRBV2 and TRBJ2-1; TRBD2 matches 9 bases. CDR3 length: 15 residues. V shed 6 bases, J shed 2 bases, and the junction held 5 bases outside the gene matches. Germline V gives CDR1 SNHLY, CDR2 FYNNEI. The CDR3: CASSVAGAPYNEQFF. The CDR3 nucleotides read TGTGCCAGCAGCGTAGCGGGAGCACCCTACAATGAGCAGTTCTTC. Drawing the rest from reference TRBV2 and TRBJ2-1, the complete variable domain is EPEVTQTPSHQVTQMGQEVILRCVPISNHLYFYWYRQILGQKVEFLVSFYNNEISEKSEIFDDQFSVERPDGSNFTLKIRSTKLEDSAMYFCASSVAGAPYNEQFFGPGTRLTVL.

The gene calls are TRBV29-1 and TRBJ2-1, with unresolved D. The CDR3 contains 13 residues. V lost 7 bases, J lost 1 base, and 11 bases lay in between. The germline V gene encodes CDR1 SQVTM and CDR2 ANQGSEA. Here the CDR3 reads CSARRGSYNEQFF. CDR3 nucleotide sequence: TGCAGCGCCCGGCGCGGATCCTACAATGAGCAGTTCTTC.

The V and J genes are TRBV30 and TRBJ2-3, with D unresolved. Trimming stripped 2 bases from V and 4 bases from J, with 7 bases between. The CDR3 is made up of 12 amino acids. Germline lookup yields CDR1 GTSNPN and CDR2 SVGIG (reference sequence). CDR3 DNA: TGTGCCTGGAGTCAATCGGCAGATACGCAGTATTTT. It yields the protein CAWSQSADTQYF. Looking up the rest from reference TRBV30 and TRBJ2-3 gives the full variable domain: SQTIHQWPATLVQPVGSPLSLECTVEGTSNPNLYWYRQAAGRGLQLLFYSVGIGQISSEVPQNLSASRPQDRQFILSSKKLLLSDSGFYLCAWSQSADTQYFGPGTRLTVL.

V gene TRBV6-1 combines with J gene TRBJ2-2; perhaps TRBD1 as D (6 bases). V was shortened by 7 bases and J by 2 bases, with 11 bases between the two germline ends. The CDR3 loop spans 14 amino acids. CDR1 MNHNS and CDR2 SASEGT come from the germline V gene. The CDR3 region is CASNRDPNTGELFF. The CDR3 bases are TGTGCCAGCAACAGGGACCCCAACACCGGGGAGCTGTTTTTT.

This chain joins TRBV6-5 and TRBJ2-1; 8 positions agree with TRBD1. The CDR3 runs 15 residues. Trimming cost V 2 bases and J 3 bases; bases outside gene matches: 3. Germline-derived CDR1 and CDR2 are MNHEY and SVGAGI. DNA of the CDR3: TGTGCCAGCAGTTACGAGACAGGGGTCTACAATGAGCAGTTCTTC. This gives the protein CASSYETGVYNEQFF.

The rearrangement uses TRBV27 and TRBJ1-6; 7 nucleotides agree with TRBD1. The CDR3 extends over 15 amino acids. The V gene's germline CDR1 is MNHEY and CDR2 SMNVEV (reference sequence). The V gene end was trimmed by 3 bases and the J gene end by 8 bases; junction bases not matched to a gene: 7. DNA for the CDR3: TGTGCCAGCAGTTTCGGCAGGGGGATACATTCACCCCTCCACTTT. Translation: CASSFGRGIHSPLHF.

This sequence joins TRBV5-1 and TRBJ2-7, with 8 positions matching TRBD1. There are 16 residues in the CDR3. Germline V gives CDR1 SGHRS, CDR2 YFSETQ. Germline trimming cut 4 bases from V and 0 bases from J; bases unmatched to any gene: 9. CDR3 region: CASSPDRGRFSYEQYF. The CDR3 DNA reads as TGCGCCAGCAGCCCTGACAGGGGAAGATTCTCCTACGAGCAGTACTTC.

This sequence joins TRBV6-5 and TRBJ2-1; 11 bases map to TRBD2. Trimming cost V 4 bases and J 5 bases; bases outside gene matches: 4. The V gene's germline CDR1 is MNHEY and CDR2 SVGAGI. CDR3 length: 15 amino acids. The CDR3 sequence is CASSSGTSGNNEQFF. The CDR3 DNA reads as TGTGCCAGCAGTTCCGGGACTAGCGGTAACAATGAGCAGTTCTTC.

The genes are TRBV9 and TRBJ1-3, with 9 bases matching TRBD1. With V trimmed by 3 bases and J by 3 bases, 4 bases remained unmatched. The germline CDR1 and CDR2 sequences are SGDLS and YYNGEE. CDR3 length: 15 residues. The CDR3 sequence is CASSAGTGNGNTIYF. The CDR3 coding sequence is TGTGCCAGCAGCGCCGGGACAGGGAATGGAAACACCATATATTTT.

The chain uses TRBV5-1 and TRBJ2-1; 8 bases fit TRBD2. This CDR3 contains 16 residues. The V gene's germline CDR1 is SGHRS and CDR2 YFSETQ. J gave up 8 bases and V 0 bases, and 10 bases lay outside the gene matches. This CDR3 reads CASSLALSGGPDEQFF. As DNA, the CDR3 is TGCGCCAGCAGCTTGGCCTTATCGGGGGGGCCGGATGAGCAGTTCTTC. Variable domain in full (rest from reference TRBV5-1 and TRBJ2-1): KAGVTQTPRYLIKTRGQQVTLSCSPISGHRSVSWYQQTPGQGLQFLFEYFSETQRNKGNFPGRFSGRQFSNSRSEMNVSTLELGDSALYLCASSLALSGGPDEQFFGPGTRLTVL.

J is TRBJ2-7 and V is TRBV4-3; 12 bases fit TRBD2. V gave up 0 bases and J gave up 5 bases; unmatched junction bases: 5. CDR1 LGHNA and CDR2 YSLEER come from the germline V gene. There are 16 residues in the CDR3. The CDR3 reads CASSQDRTSGDDEQYF. CDR3 coding DNA: TGCGCCAGCAGCCAAGATAGGACTAGCGGGGATGACGAGCAGTACTTC.